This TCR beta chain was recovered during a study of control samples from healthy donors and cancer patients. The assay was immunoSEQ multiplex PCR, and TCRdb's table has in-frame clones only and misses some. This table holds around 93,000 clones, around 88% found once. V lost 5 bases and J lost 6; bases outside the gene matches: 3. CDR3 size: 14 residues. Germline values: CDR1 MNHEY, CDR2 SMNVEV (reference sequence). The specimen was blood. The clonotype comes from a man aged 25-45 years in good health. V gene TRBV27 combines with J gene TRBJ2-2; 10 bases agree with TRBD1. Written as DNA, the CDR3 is TGTGCCAGCAGTCTAGGGACAGGGGCCGGGGAGCTGTTTTTT. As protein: CASSLGTGAGELFF.